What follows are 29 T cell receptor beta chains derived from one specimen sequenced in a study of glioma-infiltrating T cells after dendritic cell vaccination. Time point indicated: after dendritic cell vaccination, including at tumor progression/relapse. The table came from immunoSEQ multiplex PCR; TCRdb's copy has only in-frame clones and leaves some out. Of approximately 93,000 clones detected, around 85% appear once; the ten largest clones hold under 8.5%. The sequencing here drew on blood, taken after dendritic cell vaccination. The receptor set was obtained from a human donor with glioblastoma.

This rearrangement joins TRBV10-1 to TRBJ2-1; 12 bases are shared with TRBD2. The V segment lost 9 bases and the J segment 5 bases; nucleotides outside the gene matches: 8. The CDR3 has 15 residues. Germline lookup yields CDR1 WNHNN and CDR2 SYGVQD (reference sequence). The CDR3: CARGTSGHPNNEQFF. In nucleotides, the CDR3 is TGCGCCAGGGGGACTAGCGGGCATCCAAACAATGAGCAGTTCTTC.

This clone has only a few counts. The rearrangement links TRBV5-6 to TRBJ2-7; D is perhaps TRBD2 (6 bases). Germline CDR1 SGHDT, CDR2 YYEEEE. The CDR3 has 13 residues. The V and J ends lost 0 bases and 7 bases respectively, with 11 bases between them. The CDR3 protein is CASSLAGGEEQYF. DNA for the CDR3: TGTGCCAGCAGCTTGGCCGGAGGGGAGGAGCAGTACTTC.

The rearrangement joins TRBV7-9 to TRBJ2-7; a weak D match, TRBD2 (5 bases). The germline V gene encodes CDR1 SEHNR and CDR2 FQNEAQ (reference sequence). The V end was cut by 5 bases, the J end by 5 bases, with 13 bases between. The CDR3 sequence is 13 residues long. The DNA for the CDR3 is TGTGCCAGCAGCCCTCAATTGGAGGACGAGCAGTACTTC. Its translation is CASSPQLEDEQYF.

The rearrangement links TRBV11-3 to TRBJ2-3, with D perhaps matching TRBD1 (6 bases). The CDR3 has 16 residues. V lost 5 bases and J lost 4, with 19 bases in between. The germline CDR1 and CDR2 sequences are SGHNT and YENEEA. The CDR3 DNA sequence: TGTGCCAGCAGCAACCGGGCCAGAAAGGGGGCAGATACGCAGTATTTT. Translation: CASSNRARKGADTQYF.

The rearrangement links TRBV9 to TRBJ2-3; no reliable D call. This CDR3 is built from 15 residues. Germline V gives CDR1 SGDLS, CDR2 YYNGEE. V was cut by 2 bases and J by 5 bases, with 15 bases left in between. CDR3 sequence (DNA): TGTGCCAGCAGCGTGGGCCTCACTTCTGAAGATACGCAGTATTTT. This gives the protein CASSVGLTSEDTQYF. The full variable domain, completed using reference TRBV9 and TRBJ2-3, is DSGVTQTPKHLITATGQRVTLRCSPRSGDLSVYWYQQSLDQGLQFLIQYYNGEERAKGNILERFSAQQFPDLHSELNLSSLELGDSALYFCASSVGLTSEDTQYFGPGTRLTVL.

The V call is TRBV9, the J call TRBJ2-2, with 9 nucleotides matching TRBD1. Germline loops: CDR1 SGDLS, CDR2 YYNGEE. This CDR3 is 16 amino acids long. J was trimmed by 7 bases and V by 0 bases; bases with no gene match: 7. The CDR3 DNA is TGTGCCAGCAGCGTAGCTACAGGGGGCGTCGGCGGGGAGCTGTTTTTT. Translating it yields CASSVATGGVGGELFF.

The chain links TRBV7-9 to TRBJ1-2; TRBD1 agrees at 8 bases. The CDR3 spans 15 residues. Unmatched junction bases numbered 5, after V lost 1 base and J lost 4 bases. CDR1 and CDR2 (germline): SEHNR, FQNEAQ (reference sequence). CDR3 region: CASSLDGQGVYGYTF. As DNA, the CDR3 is TGTGCCAGCAGCTTAGACGGACAGGGTGTCTATGGCTACACCTTC.

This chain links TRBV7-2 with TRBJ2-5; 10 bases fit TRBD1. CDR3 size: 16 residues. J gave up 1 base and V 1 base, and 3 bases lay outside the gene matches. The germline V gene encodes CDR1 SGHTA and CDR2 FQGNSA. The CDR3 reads CASSLGGTGVQETQYF. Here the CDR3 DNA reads TGTGCCAGCAGCTTAGGAGGGACAGGGGTCCAAGAGACCCAGTACTTC. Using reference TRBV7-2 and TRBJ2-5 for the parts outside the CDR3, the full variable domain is GAGVSQSPSNKVTEKGKDVELRCDPISGHTALYWYRQSLGQGLEFLIYFQGNSAPDKSGLPSDRFSAERTGGSVSTLTIQRTQQEDSAVYLCASSLGGTGVQETQYFGPGTRLLVL.

The CDR3 DNA reads TGTGCCAGCAGCTTGGGGGACAGGCGATACTACGAGCAGTACTTC. Residues: CASSLGDRRYYEQYF. The J gene is TRBJ2-7, the V gene TRBV5-5; 8 positions agree with TRBD1. CDR3 size: 15 residues. Trimming removed 0 bases from V and 3 bases from J; junction bases left unmatched: 5. Germline assignment: CDR1 SGHKS and CDR2 YYEKEE (reference sequence).

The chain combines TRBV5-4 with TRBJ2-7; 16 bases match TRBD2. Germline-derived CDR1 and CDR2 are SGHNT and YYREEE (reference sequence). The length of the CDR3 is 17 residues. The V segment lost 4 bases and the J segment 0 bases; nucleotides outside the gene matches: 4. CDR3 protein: CASSGGTSGGASYEQYF. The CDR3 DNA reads TGTGCCAGCAGCGGAGGGACTAGCGGGGGGGCCTCCTACGAGCAGTACTTC.

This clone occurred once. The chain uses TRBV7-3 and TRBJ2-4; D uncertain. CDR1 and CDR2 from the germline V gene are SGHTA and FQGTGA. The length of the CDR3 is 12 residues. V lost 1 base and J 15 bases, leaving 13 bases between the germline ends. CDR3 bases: TGTGCCAGCAGCTTAAACGGGTTGTTTTGGTACTTC. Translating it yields CASSLNGLFWYF.

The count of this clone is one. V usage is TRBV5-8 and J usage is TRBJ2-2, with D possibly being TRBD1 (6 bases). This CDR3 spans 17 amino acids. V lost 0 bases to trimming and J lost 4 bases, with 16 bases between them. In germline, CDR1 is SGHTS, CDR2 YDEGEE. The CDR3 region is CASSLVAPGVGTGELFF. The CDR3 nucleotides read TGTGCCAGCAGCTTGGTTGCCCCAGGGGTCGGCACCGGGGAGCTGTTTTTT.

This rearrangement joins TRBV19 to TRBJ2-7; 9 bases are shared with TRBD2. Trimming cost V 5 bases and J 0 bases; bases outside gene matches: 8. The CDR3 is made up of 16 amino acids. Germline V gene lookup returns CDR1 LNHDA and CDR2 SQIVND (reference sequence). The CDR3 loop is CASSPLAGRFSYEQYF. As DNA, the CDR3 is TGTGCCAGTAGTCCCCTAGCGGGGCGCTTCTCCTACGAGCAGTACTTC.

The CDR3 is CASSLAPPDMNTEAFF. The CDR3 DNA reads TGTGCCAGCAGCTTAGCCCCCCCGGACATGAACACTGAAGCTTTCTTT. The rearrangement joins TRBV7-6 to TRBJ1-1; possibly TRBD1 for D (5 bases). Germline V gene lookup returns CDR1 SGHVS and CDR2 FNYEAQ. The length of the CDR3 is 16 residues. Trimming stripped 0 bases from V and 0 bases from J, with 11 bases between.

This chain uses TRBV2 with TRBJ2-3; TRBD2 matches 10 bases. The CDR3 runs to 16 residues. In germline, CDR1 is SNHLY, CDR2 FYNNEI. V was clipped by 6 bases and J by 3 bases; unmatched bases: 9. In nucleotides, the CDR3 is TGTGCCAGCAGGGCTAGCGGGAGCTACGGAACAGATACGCAGTATTTT. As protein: CASRASGSYGTDTQYF.

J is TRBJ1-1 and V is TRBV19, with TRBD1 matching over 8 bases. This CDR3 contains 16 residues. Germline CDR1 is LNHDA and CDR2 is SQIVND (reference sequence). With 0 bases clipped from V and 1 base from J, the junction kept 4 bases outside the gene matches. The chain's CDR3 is CASSIDVGTGNTEAFF. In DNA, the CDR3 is TGTGCCAGTAGTATAGATGTCGGGACAGGGAACACTGAAGCTTTCTTT.

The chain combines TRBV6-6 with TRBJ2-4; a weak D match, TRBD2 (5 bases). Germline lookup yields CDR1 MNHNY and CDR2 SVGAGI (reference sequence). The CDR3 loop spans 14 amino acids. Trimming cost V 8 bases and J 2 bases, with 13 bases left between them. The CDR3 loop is CASGSYESKNIQYF. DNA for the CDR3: TGTGCCAGCGGGAGCTACGAGTCCAAAAACATTCAGTACTTC.

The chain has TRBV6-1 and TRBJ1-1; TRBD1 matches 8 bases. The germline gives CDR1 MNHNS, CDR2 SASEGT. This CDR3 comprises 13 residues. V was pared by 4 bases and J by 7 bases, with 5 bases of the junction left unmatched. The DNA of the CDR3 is TGTGCCAGCAGTGGGCAGGGGGCGGGTGAAGCTTTCTTT. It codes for CASSGQGAGEAFF.

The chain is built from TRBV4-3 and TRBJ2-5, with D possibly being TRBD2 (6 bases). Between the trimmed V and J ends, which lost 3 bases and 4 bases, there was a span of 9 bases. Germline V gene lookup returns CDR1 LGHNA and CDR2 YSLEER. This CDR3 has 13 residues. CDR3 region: CASSQGLGETQYF. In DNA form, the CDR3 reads TGCGCCAGCAGCCAGGGACTTGGAGAGACCCAGTACTTC.

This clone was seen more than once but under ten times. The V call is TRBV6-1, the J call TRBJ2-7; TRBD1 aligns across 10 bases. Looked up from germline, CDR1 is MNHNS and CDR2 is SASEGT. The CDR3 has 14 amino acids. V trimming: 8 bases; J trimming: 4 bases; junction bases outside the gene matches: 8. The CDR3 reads CASQRLGQGYEQYF. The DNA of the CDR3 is TGTGCCAGCCAACGCTTGGGACAGGGGTACGAGCAGTACTTC.

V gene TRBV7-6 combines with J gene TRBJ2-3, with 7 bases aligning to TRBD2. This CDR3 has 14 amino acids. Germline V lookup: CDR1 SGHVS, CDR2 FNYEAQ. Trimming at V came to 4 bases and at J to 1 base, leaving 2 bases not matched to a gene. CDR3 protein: CASSSGLGTDTQYF. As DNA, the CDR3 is TGTGCCAGCAGCTCCGGACTAGGCACAGATACGCAGTATTTT.

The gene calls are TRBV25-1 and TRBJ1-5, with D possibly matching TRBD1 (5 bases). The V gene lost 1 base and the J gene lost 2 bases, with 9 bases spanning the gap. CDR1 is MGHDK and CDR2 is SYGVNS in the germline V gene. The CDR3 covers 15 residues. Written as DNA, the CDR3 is TGTGCCAGCAGTGAATCCGGGGGAGGCAATCAGCCCCAGCATTTT. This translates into CASSESGGGNQPQHF.

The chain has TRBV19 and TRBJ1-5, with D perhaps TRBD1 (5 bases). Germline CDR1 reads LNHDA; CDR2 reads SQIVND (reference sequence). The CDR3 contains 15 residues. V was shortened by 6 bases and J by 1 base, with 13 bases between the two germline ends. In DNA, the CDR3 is TGTGCCAGTAGGTTCGACAGAATCAGCAATCAGCCCCAGCATTTT. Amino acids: CASRFDRISNQPQHF.

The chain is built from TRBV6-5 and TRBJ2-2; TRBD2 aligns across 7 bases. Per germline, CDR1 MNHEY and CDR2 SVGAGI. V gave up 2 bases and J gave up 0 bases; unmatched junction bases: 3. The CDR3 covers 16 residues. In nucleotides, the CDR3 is TGTGCCAGCAGTTACGGGCGGGGGACGAACACCGGGGAGCTGTTTTTT. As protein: CASSYGRGTNTGELFF.

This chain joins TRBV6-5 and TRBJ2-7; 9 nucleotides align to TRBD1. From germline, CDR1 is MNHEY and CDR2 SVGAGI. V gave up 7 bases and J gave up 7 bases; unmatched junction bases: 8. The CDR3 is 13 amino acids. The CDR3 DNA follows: TGTGCCAGCACCCAGAGGACAGGGGCTGAGCAGTACTTC. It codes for CASTQRTGAEQYF.

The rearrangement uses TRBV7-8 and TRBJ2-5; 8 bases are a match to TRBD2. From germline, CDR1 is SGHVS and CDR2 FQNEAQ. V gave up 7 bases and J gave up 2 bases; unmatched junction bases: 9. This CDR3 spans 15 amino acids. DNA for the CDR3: TGTGCCAGCATCCCAGCGGGAGCTCTGCAAGAGACCCAGTACTTC. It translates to CASIPAGALQETQYF.

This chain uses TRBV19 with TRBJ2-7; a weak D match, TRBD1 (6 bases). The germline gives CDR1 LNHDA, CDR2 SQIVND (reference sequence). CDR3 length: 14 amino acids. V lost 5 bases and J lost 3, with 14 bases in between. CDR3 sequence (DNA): TGTGCCAGTAGTGCTGGGGGCGGAAACTACGAGCAGTACTTC. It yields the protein CASSAGGGNYEQYF.

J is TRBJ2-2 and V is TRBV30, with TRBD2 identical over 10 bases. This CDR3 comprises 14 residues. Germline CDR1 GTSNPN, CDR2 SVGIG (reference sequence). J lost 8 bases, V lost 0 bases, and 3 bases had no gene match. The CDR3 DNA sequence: TGTGCCTGGAGTGTTCTACTAGCGGGAGGGGAGCTGTTTTTT. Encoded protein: CAWSVLLAGGELFF.

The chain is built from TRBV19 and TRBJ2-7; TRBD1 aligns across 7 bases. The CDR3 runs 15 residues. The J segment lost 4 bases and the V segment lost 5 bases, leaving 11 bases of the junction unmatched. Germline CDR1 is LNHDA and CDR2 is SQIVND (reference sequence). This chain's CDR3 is CASSVRQGATYEQYF. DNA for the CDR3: TGTGCCAGTAGTGTCCGACAGGGTGCAACTTACGAGCAGTACTTC.